The source of this T cell receptor beta chain is a study of blood T cell repertoires in COVID-19. Whole-study context: PBMCs, B-cell-depleted T cells, or T cells provided the cDNA or gDNA that made up the material.

Sequenced by immunoSEQ multiplex PCR; TCRdb stores in-frame clones only, minus some. The sample carries 65,000 to 70,000 clones, roughly 84% recorded once. V dropped 0 bases and J dropped 7 bases, with 4 bases sitting between them. The CDR3 is made up of 12 amino acids. Sequences were obtained from peripheral blood. This clonotype was obtained from a man between 45 and 60 years old with acute or convalescent COVID-19. V is TRBV12-3 or TRBV12-4 and J is TRBJ1-5; D gene uncertain. The chain's CDR3 is CASSLAVQPQHF. Here the CDR3 DNA reads TGTGCCAGCAGTTTAGCCGTCCAGCCCCAGCATTTT.